The sequence of this T cell receptor (beta chain) was determined in a study of blood T cell repertoires in COVID-19. Study in general: Samples of COVID-19 (acute and convalescent) were obtained from the United States, Italy and Spain.

Libraries were prepared by immunoSEQ multiplex PCR; TCRdb keeps only in-frame clonotypes and omits some of them. The sample has some 350,000 clones, roughly nine tenths seen once. CDR3 length equals 16 residues. Germline V gene data show CDR1 as SGHTA and CDR2 as FQGTGA. V was pared by 1 base and J by 6 bases, with 10 bases of the junction left unmatched. Cohorts were determined from participant-reported clinical history. Two negative PCRs, clearance, or symptom resolution characterized the recovered Cohort 3 donors. The gene calls are TRBV7-3 and TRBJ2-3; 7 bases are a match to TRBD2. The receptor was isolated from a man between 18 and 35 years old who had recovered from COVID-19. Sequencing was done on a sample of PBMCs or T cells enriched from blood (not recorded which). The CDR3 sequence: CASSLRLAGGVDTQYF. CDR3 in DNA: TGTGCCAGCAGCTTAAGGCTCGCTGGGGGGGTGGATACGCAGTATTTT.